These 2 T cell receptor beta chains share one sample of origin, sequenced in a study of blood T cell repertoires in COVID-19. Sequencing was performed with immunoSEQ multiplex PCR; in TCRdb, only in-frame clones are kept and a portion is missing. The sample holds some 290,000 clones; about 90% are singletons and the top ten take 2.9%. Sequencing was done on a sample of peripheral blood. These receptors were obtained from a woman in her twenties or thirties with COVID-19, enrolled during active disease.

The V and J genes are TRBV28 and TRBJ1-1; unclear D gene. Trimming stripped 6 bases from V and 5 bases from J, with 13 bases between. Germline V lookup: CDR1 MDHEN, CDR2 SYDVKM. The CDR3 is 13 residues long. The CDR3 sequence: CASSLSAGTEAFF. As DNA, the CDR3 is TGTGCCAGCAGCCTGTCCGCGGGAACTGAAGCTTTCTTT.

V is TRBV27 and J is TRBJ2-1; 7 positions agree with TRBD1. This CDR3 contains 13 residues. CDR1 MNHEY and CDR2 SMNVEV come from the germline V gene (reference sequence). V lost 8 bases and J lost 6; bases outside the gene matches: 7. The CDR3 loop is CASGYRGRNEQFF. The CDR3 bases are TGTGCCAGCGGTTACAGGGGACGCAATGAGCAGTTCTTC.